Included here is one T cell receptor beta chain sequence, with context. The data belong to a study of long-term antiretroviral therapy in people with HIV. Run at survey level, the immunoSEQ assay was version v3.0. Profiled with immunoSEQ multiplex PCR; TCRdb holds only in-frame clones, not every one. This sample has around 12,000 clones, with approximately 77% found just once. This CDR3 has 17 amino acids. V shed 1 base and J shed 8 bases, with 21 bases lying between them. Germline V gene lookup returns CDR1 SGHDN and CDR2 FVKESK. This chain connects TRBV14 to TRBJ1-5, with D unclear. Sequencing used unsorted PBMCs, obtained 0.5 years before starting antiretroviral therapy. The source of this sequence is a woman aged 35 to 49 with HIV. For the CDR3, the DNA is TGTGCCAGCAGCCAAGCTTTGGAGCCAACACTTGGGGAGCCCCAGCATTTT. Protein: CASSQALEPTLGEPQHF.